This T cell receptor (beta chain) was identified in a study of T cell clonotyping in hematopoietic cell transplantation. On this clone itself: As yet, its antigen is unknown.

CDR3 size: 14 residues. Germline values: CDR1 MDHEN, CDR2 SYDVKM. The J segment lost 6 bases and the V segment lost 5 bases, leaving 8 bases of the junction unmatched. General observations from the study: Higher Inverse Simpson Index values in graft donor and pretransplant recipient predicted broader posttransplant TCR diversity. Pathologically expanded recipient clonotypes increased progressively from day 30 to day 180 as diversity fell. Few recipient clonotypes overlapped donors; over 95% were de novo at given depth. CD4 and CD8 repertoire contributions could not be separated without sorting.

This table comes from immunoSEQ multiplex PCR, and its TCRdb copy is limited to in-frame clones, with some not included. This sample has 15,000 to 20,000 clones, with over 90% found just once. Material for sequencing was peripheral blood mononuclear cells. The sequence came from a man between 35 and 55 years old in good health. Some clones in this sample may be carry-over from other donors' samples. V usage is TRBV28 and J usage is TRBJ1-2; 8 nucleotides line up with TRBD1. The DNA for the CDR3 is TGTGCCAGCAGTCCCCAAGGGACAGGAAATGGCTACACCTTC. Translation gives CASSPQGTGNGYTF.